Each of the 9 T cell receptor beta chains below was sequenced from the same sample in a study of regulatory and conventional T cells in RAG deficiency. The sorted conventional CD4+ T cells were CD25-low and CD127-high, with genomic DNA sequenced. Method: immunoSEQ multiplex PCR; TCRdb's copy keeps in-frame clones and lacks some. The data hold 45,000 to 50,000 clones, with more than 80% observed a single time. The same data also went into a second study, on regulatory T cells. This second study says: Amplification used 52 TRBV primers and 13 TRBJ primers.

The sequencing sample was made of CD4+ effector T cells sorted from blood. These receptor sequences come from a human donor in good health.

The genes are TRBV11-3 and TRBJ2-7; weak D call: TRBD1 (5 bases). The length of the CDR3 is 14 residues. Germline V gives CDR1 SGHNT, CDR2 YENEEA. V shed 2 bases and J shed 3 bases, with 11 bases lying between them. CDR3: CASSLWEGDYEQYF. CDR3 nucleotide sequence: TGTGCCAGCAGCTTATGGGAAGGGGACTACGAGCAGTACTTC.

The rearrangement links TRBV5-1 to TRBJ2-5; D unclear. The CDR3 is 13 amino acids. V was clipped by 5 bases and J by 5 bases, with 13 bases between them. CDR1 SGHRS and CDR2 YFSETQ come from the germline V gene. The CDR3, as DNA: TGCGCCAGCAGTGTGGAAGGGATGGAGACCCAGTACTTC. It specifies CASSVEGMETQYF.

The V gene is TRBV5-1, the J gene TRBJ1-6; 9 nucleotides align to TRBD1. CDR1 is SGHRS, CDR2 YFSETQ, per germline. The V and J ends lost 2 bases and 9 bases, in that order; junction bases with no gene match: 3. This CDR3 has 14 residues. CDR3: CASSLDRGFSPLHF. The CDR3 DNA is TGCGCCAGCAGCTTAGACAGGGGGTTTTCACCCCTCCACTTT. The variable domain in full, with the rest retrieved from reference TRBV5-1 and TRBJ1-6, is KAGVTQTPRYLIKTRGQQVTLSCSPISGHRSVSWYQQTPGQGLQFLFEYFSETQRNKGNFPGRFSGRQFSNSRSEMNVSTLELGDSALYLCASSLDRGFSPLHFGNGTRLTVT.

The chain employs TRBV7-6 and TRBJ2-5; possible D gene TRBD2, 6 bases. CDR1 SGHVS and CDR2 FNYEAQ come from the germline V gene. Deletions cut 4 bases from V and 2 bases from J, with 17 bases between. The CDR3 covers 16 residues. The CDR3: CASSSILQGRQETQYF. The CDR3 nucleotides are TGTGCCAGCAGCTCCATCCTTCAAGGGAGGCAAGAGACCCAGTACTTC.

The V and J genes are TRBV7-2 and TRBJ1-5; no reliable D call. The V gene's germline CDR1 is SGHTA and CDR2 FQGNSA. Trimming took 1 base from V and 7 from J, leaving 8 bases between them. The CDR3 runs 13 residues. CDR3 sequence (DNA): TGTGCCAGCAGCTTAGACCGGGAACAGCCCCAGCATTTT. As protein: CASSLDREQPQHF.

The J gene is TRBJ2-2, the V gene TRBV21-1. TRBV21-1 has pseudogene status. The CDR3 sequence is 16 residues long. The CDR3 DNA reads as TGTGCCAGCAGCACCCTAAAGGCCGCCAACACCGGGGAGCTGTTTTTT. It translates to CASSTLKAANTGELFF.

A few counts support this clone. The chain combines TRBV7-9 with TRBJ2-1; tentatively, D is TRBD1 (6 bases). CDR1 SEHNR and CDR2 FQNEAQ come from the germline V gene (reference sequence). The length of the CDR3 is 14 residues. The germline V and J ends were trimmed by 4 bases and 1 base, with 8 bases remaining between them. The CDR3: CASSSRGSYNEQFF. CDR3 bases: TGTGCCAGCAGCTCCAGGGGATCCTACAATGAGCAGTTCTTC.

This sequence joins TRBV5-5 and TRBJ2-2; 8 bases are a match to TRBD1. The CDR3 totals 15 residues. J gave up 5 bases and V 3 bases, and 6 bases lay outside the gene matches. Germline CDR1 is SGHKS and CDR2 is YYEKEE (reference sequence). The CDR3 nucleotides are TGTGCCAGCAGCTCGCGACAGGGGACTACCGGGGAGCTGTTTTTT. It is translated as CASSSRQGTTGELFF.

This rearrangement joins TRBV27 to TRBJ1-5; D is perhaps TRBD1 (5 bases). Trimming took 2 bases from V and 0 from J, leaving 8 bases between them. The germline CDR1 and CDR2 sequences are MNHEY and SMNVEV (reference sequence). This CDR3 region has 15 residues. CDR3 nucleotides: TGTGCCAGCAGTTTACGGGGGAATAGCAATCAGCCCCAGCATTTT. It yields the protein CASSLRGNSNQPQHF.